This passage covers 20 T cell receptor beta chains from one sample sequenced in a study of blood T cell repertoires in COVID-19. The assay was immunoSEQ multiplex PCR, and TCRdb's table has in-frame clones only and misses some. The sample consists of some 400,000 clones, more than 75% of them appearing once. The specimen sequenced was peripheral blood. The receptors originated from a human donor with acute or convalescent COVID-19. The donor label of this sample is uncertain.

The chain employs TRBV4-1 and TRBJ1-5, with D maybe TRBD1 (6 bases). The CDR3 loop spans 16 amino acids. Trimming pared 1 base from V and 2 bases from J, leaving 12 bases between. Per the germline V gene, CDR1 is MGHRA and CDR2 is YSYEKL. CDR3 protein: CASSQGDGGRNQPQHF. In DNA form, the CDR3 reads TGCGCCAGCAGCCAAGGGGACGGGGGGCGCAATCAGCCCCAGCATTTT.

The V call is TRBV6-1, the J call TRBJ1-1, with a possible D match to TRBD1 (6 bases). The CDR3 loop spans 17 amino acids. V shed 3 bases and J shed 0 bases, with 17 bases lying between them. Per germline, CDR1 MNHNS and CDR2 SASEGT. In nucleotides, the CDR3 is TGTGCCAGCAGTGAGGGCAGGGCGGGGGACATGAACACTGAAGCTTTCTTT. It translates to CASSEGRAGDMNTEAFF.

The chain couples TRBV10-3 to TRBJ1-2, with D perhaps matching TRBD1 (5 bases). V was cut by 0 bases and J by 3 bases, with 8 bases left in between. CDR1 and CDR2 from the germline V gene are ENHRY and SYGVKD. The CDR3 runs to 14 residues. The CDR3 DNA reads TGTGCCATCAGTGAGTCTGGACAATACTATGGCTACACCTTC. Amino acids: CAISESGQYYGYTF.

This clone appeared a single time. The chain couples TRBV19 to TRBJ2-7; 10 bases map to TRBD2. The germline V gene has CDR1 LNHDA and CDR2 SQIVND (reference sequence). V shed 7 bases, J shed 1 base, and the junction held 7 bases outside the gene matches. The CDR3 totals 15 residues. In nucleotides, the CDR3 is TGTGCCAGTAAATTCGCTAGCGGGGGATCCTACGAGCAGTACTTC. Encoded protein: CASKFASGGSYEQYF.

The chain has TRBV28 and TRBJ1-1; D uncertain. CDR3 length: 14 amino acids. The germline gives CDR1 MDHEN, CDR2 SYDVKM. The germline V and J ends were trimmed by 6 bases and 0 bases, with 11 bases remaining between them. The CDR3 protein is CASRAQVVNTEAFF. The DNA for the CDR3 is TGTGCCAGCAGGGCCCAGGTGGTGAACACTGAAGCTTTCTTT.

This clone was observed a single time. The chain uses TRBV18 and TRBJ1-1; D possibly corresponds to TRBD1 (5 bases). V lost 10 bases and J lost 1, with 19 bases in between. This CDR3 has 15 amino acids. Germline CDR1 is KGHSH and CDR2 is LQKENI. The CDR3 protein is CATQGPAGKNTEAFF. The CDR3 bases are TGTGCCACCCAAGGGCCGGCAGGGAAGAACACTGAAGCTTTCTTT.

The rearrangement uses TRBV18 and TRBJ1-2, with no clear D. This CDR3 has 12 amino acids. From germline, CDR1 is KGHSH and CDR2 LQKENI. V lost 5 bases to trimming and J lost 8 bases, with 12 bases between them. As DNA, the CDR3 is TGTGCCAGCTCAGGGGAGGGTATCGGCTACACCTTC. The encoded protein is CASSGEGIGYTF. Full variable domain (outside the CDR3, taken from reference TRBV18 and TRBJ1-2): NAGVMQNPRHLVRRRGQEARLRCSPMKGHSHVYWYRQLPEEGLKFMVYLQKENIIDESGMPKERFSAEFPKEGPSILRIQQVVRGDSAAYFCASSGEGIGYTFGSGTRLTVV.

Worth noting for this clone: The same CDR3 also results from other DNA sequences found in this sample. This chain links TRBV19 with TRBJ2-3; D is possibly TRBD1 (5 bases). Germline V gene lookup returns CDR1 LNHDA and CDR2 SQIVND (reference sequence). CDR3 length: 14 residues. V lost 3 bases and J 2 bases, leaving 9 bases between the germline ends. The CDR3 coding sequence is TGTGCCAGTAGTATGACAGAATCCACAGATACGCAGTATTTT. Translation gives CASSMTESTDTQYF. Filled out from reference TRBV19 and TRBJ2-3, the complete variable domain reads DGGITQSPKYLFRKEGQNVTLSCEQNLNHDAMYWYRQDPGQGLRLIYYSQIVNDFQKGDIAEGYSVSREKKESFPLTVTSAQKNPTAFYLCASSMTESTDTQYFGPGTRLTVL.

This chain links TRBV27 with TRBJ2-4; a weak D match, TRBD1 (6 bases). The CDR3 spans 14 residues. In germline, CDR1 is MNHEY, CDR2 SMNVEV (reference sequence). V lost 9 bases to trimming and J lost 0 bases, with 12 bases between them. CDR3 sequence: CASMTGSAKNIQYF. The CDR3, as DNA: TGTGCCAGTATGACAGGTTCAGCCAAAAACATTCAGTACTTC.

The rearrangement joins TRBV6-6 to TRBJ1-5; tentative D call: TRBD1 (6 bases). The V gene lost 5 bases and the J gene lost 0 bases, with 14 bases spanning the gap. The germline CDR1 and CDR2 sequences are MNHNY and SVGAGI (reference sequence). The CDR3 spans 16 residues. The CDR3: CASSNIRGYSNQPQHF. The DNA of the CDR3 is TGTGCCAGCAGTAACATCAGGGGTTATAGCAATCAGCCCCAGCATTTT.

This chain joins TRBV27 and TRBJ1-2; possible D gene TRBD1, 5 bases. Germline values: CDR1 MNHEY, CDR2 SMNVEV (reference sequence). Trimming shortened V by 6 bases and J by 4 bases, and 15 bases separated the two germline ends. This CDR3 is 14 amino acids long. This chain's CDR3 is CASRSRQGPYGYTF. The CDR3 DNA follows: TGTGCCAGCAGATCTAGGCAGGGCCCCTATGGCTACACCTTC.

The rearrangement joins TRBV3-1 (or the pseudogene TRBV3-2) to TRBJ1-2; TRBD1 is a possible D gene (6 bases). V shed 6 bases and J shed 3 bases, with 8 bases lying between them. There are 12 residues in the CDR3. Germline lookup yields CDR1 LGHDT and CDR2 YNNKEL (reference sequence). Written as DNA, the CDR3 is TGTGCCAGCAGGGCAGGGGACTATGGCTACACCTTC. This sequence encodes CASRAGDYGYTF.

The V and J genes are TRBV3-1 (or the pseudogene TRBV3-2) and TRBJ2-3; 7 nucleotides match TRBD2. Germline CDR1 and CDR2: LGHDT and YNNKEL (reference sequence). This CDR3 is built from 16 residues. V trimming: 4 bases; J trimming: 5 bases; junction bases outside the gene matches: 12. The CDR3 DNA sequence: TGTGCCAGCAGCCCGAACATTGTGGGCGGGGGAGATACGCAGTATTTT. This codes for CASSPNIVGGGDTQYF.

V usage is TRBV28 and J usage is TRBJ1-1; maybe TRBD1 (6 bases). The CDR3 is made up of 15 amino acids. The germline V and J ends were trimmed by 3 bases and 0 bases, with 11 bases remaining between them. Germline assignment: CDR1 MDHEN and CDR2 SYDVKM. CDR3: CASSLVGQMNTEAFF. CDR3 nucleotides: TGTGCCAGCAGTTTGGTCGGACAGATGAACACTGAAGCTTTCTTT.

The chain combines TRBV29-1 with TRBJ1-4; no reliable D call. CDR3 size: 14 residues. With 3 bases removed from V and 1 base from J, the gap between germline ends came to 9 bases. Germline values: CDR1 SQVTM, CDR2 ANQGSEA. The CDR3 DNA reads as TGCAGCGTTGACGACGGGATAACTAATGAAAAACTGTTTTTT. Protein product: CSVDDGITNEKLFF.

The J gene is TRBJ2-2, the V gene TRBV19, with TRBD1 identical over 10 bases. Trimming at V came to 4 bases and at J to 1 base, leaving 12 bases not matched to a gene. The CDR3 consists of 19 residues. CDR1 and CDR2 from the germline V gene are LNHDA and SQIVND (reference sequence). CDR3 amino acids: CASSNPGQGRFLNTGELFF. The CDR3 coding sequence is TGTGCCAGTAGTAACCCGGGACAGGGGAGATTTCTGAACACCGGGGAGCTGTTTTTT.

The chain has TRBV18 and TRBJ1-6; 7 bases line up with TRBD1. V gave up 4 bases and J gave up 5 bases; unmatched junction bases: 2. There are 14 residues in the CDR3. CDR1 KGHSH and CDR2 LQKENI come from the germline V gene. CDR3 nucleotide sequence: TGTGCCAGCTCACTGGACAGGAATAATTCACCCCTCCACTTT. Protein sequence: CASSLDRNNSPLHF.

The J gene is TRBJ1-2, the V gene TRBV7-2; a possible D gene is TRBD1 (6 bases). Germline V gives CDR1 SGHTA, CDR2 FQGNSA. Trimming pared 4 bases from V and 2 bases from J, leaving 14 bases between. CDR3 length: 15 residues. CDR3 nucleotides: TGTGCCAGCAGCTCGCCGGGGGGGCGGAACTATGGCTACACCTTC. It codes for CASSSPGGRNYGYTF.

This rearrangement joins TRBV5-5 to TRBJ1-1; TRBD1 might be the D (6 bases). V lost 0 bases to trimming and J lost 5 bases, with 17 bases between them. The CDR3 spans 16 residues. Looked up from germline, CDR1 is SGHKS and CDR2 is YYEKEE (reference sequence). CDR3: CASSLGVAGAGTEAFF. CDR3 DNA sequence: TGTGCCAGCAGCTTGGGGGTCGCGGGGGCAGGTACTGAAGCTTTCTTT.

V gene TRBV5-1 combines with J gene TRBJ2-1; D remains ambiguous. The CDR3 has 13 amino acids. V lost 0 bases, J lost 7 bases, and 8 bases lay in between. Germline CDR1 SGHRS, CDR2 YFSETQ. This CDR3 is CASSLDLDNEQFF. In nucleotides, the CDR3 is TGCGCCAGCAGCTTGGACTTAGATAATGAGCAGTTCTTC.